This TCR beta chain was captured by sequencing in a study of shared clonotypes between healthy human individuals. Findings of the study overall: For sorted subsets, rarefaction showed incomplete sequencing despite large depth. Clonotype sharing among donors was expected to depend on sequencing depth.

Terminally differentiated effector memory CD45RA+ cells were excluded from the naive CD8 cells, which were CD45RO-negative and positively selected for CCR7. This CDR3 contains 13 residues. Per the germline V gene, CDR1 is MDHEN and CDR2 is SYDVKM. Trimming took 3 bases from V and 5 from J, leaving 9 bases between them. TCRdb's table, derived via immunoSEQ multiplex PCR, lists solely in-frame clones and lacks some. Of hundreds of thousands of clones in the sample, under 95% are singletons; the top ten hold approximately 24%. Notes on this clone: Antigen: not known.

Input material: naive CD8+ T cells sorted from blood. This TCR derives from a man aged 25 to 40 in good health. The V gene is TRBV28, the J gene TRBJ2-3; tentatively, D is TRBD1 (5 bases). The CDR3 protein is CASSFSGIDTQYF. CDR3 nucleotide sequence: TGTGCCAGCAGTTTTTCAGGGATAGATACGCAGTATTTT.